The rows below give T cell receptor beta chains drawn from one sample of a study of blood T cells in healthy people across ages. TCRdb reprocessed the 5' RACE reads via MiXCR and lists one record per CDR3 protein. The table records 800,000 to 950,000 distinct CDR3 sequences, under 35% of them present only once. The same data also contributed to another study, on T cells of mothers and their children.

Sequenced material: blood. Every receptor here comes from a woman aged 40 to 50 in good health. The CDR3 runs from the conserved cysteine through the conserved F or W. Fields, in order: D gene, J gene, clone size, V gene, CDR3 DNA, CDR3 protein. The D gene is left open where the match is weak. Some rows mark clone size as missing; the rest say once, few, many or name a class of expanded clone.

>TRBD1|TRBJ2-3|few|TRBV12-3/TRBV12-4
TGTGCCAGCAGCCCGGACAGGGGGCGGCAGTATTTT
CASSPDRGRQYF
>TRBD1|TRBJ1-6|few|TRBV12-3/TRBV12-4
TGTGCCAGCAGTTCTCAGGGGGCCGCCAATTCACCCCTCCACTTT
CASSSQGAANSPLHF
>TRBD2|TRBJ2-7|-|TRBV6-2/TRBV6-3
TGTGCCAGCAGTCGGACTAGTGGTCACGAGCAGTACTTC
CASSRTSGHEQYF
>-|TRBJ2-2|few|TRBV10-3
TGTGCCATCAGTGAGTCGTTAACCGGGGAGCTGTTTTTT
CAISESLTGELFF
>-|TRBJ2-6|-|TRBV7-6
TGTGCCAGCAGCCGATCGACCTTCTCTGGGGCCAACGTCCTGACTTTC
CASSRSTFSGANVLTF
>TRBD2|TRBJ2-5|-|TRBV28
TGTGCCAGCAGCTTAGCGGGTGTAATACAAGAGACCCAGTACTTC
CASSLAGVIQETQYF
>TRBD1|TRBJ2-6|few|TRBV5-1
TGCGCCAGCAGCTTGGGACAGGGTCCGCTTATTCTCTCTGGGGCCAACGTCCTGACTTTC
CASSLGQGPLILSGANVLTF
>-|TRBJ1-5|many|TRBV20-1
TGCAGTGCTAGTAGACGGGCAGGGGAGGGCAATCAGCCCCAGCATTTT
CSASRRAGEGNQPQHF
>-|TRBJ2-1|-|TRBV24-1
TGTGCCACCAGTGAACGGACCGCTACCAATGAGCAGTTCTTC
CATSERTATNEQFF
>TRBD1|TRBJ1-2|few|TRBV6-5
TGTGCCAGCAGACACAGGGGATGGGGCCAATATGGCTACACCTTC
CASRHRGWGQYGYTF
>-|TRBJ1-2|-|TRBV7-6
TGTGCCAGCAGCTTAGGGGGAGGGGTAAACTATGGCTACACCTTC
CASSLGGGVNYGYTF
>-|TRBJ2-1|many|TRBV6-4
TGTGCCAGCAGTGACTCGCTAGAGGGGAATGAGCAGTTCTTC
CASSDSLEGNEQFF
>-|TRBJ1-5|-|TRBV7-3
TGTGCCAGCAGCTCCCCGGATCCGAGCAATCAGCCCCAGCATTTT
CASSSPDPSNQPQHF
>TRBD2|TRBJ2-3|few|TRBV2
TGTGCCAGCAATAGAGCGGGGCCCACAGATACGCAGTATTTT
CASNRAGPTDTQYF
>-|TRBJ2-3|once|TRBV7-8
TGTGCCAGCAGCTTAGATCGCGAGTCCAACACAGATACGCAGTATTTT
CASSLDRESNTDTQYF
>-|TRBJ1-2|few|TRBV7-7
TGTGCTAGCAGCCGGAGGGGTGAGACGCAAGATGGCTACACCTTC
CASSRRGETQDGYTF
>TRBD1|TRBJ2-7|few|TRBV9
TGTGTCAGCAGCCCCGTTGGGACAGCTAGCTCCTACGAGCAGTACTTC
CVSSPVGTASSYEQYF
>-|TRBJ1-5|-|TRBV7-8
TGTGCCAGCAGCTTAGAGGGTCCACACAGGGTCAATCAGCCCCAGCATTTT
CASSLEGPHRVNQPQHF
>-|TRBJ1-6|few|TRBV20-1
TGCAGTGCTAGAGATTTGACCGAGAGCTCCTATAATTCACCCCTCCACTTT
CSARDLTESSYNSPLHF
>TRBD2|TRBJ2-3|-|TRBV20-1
TGCAGTGCTAGGATTCCTAGCGGGCGCACAGATACGCAGTATTTT
CSARIPSGRTDTQYF
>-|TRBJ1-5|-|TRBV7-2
TGTGCCAGCAGCTTAGAAGGGACATATAGCAATCAGCCCCAGCATTTT
CASSLEGTYSNQPQHF
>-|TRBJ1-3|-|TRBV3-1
TGTGCCAGCAGCCAAAGTAGCAGCTACTCTGGAAACACCATATATTTT
CASSQSSSYSGNTIYF
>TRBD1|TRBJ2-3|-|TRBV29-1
TGCAGCGTTGGTGCAGGGGGCGGCGGAGATACGCAGTATTTT
CSVGAGGGGDTQYF
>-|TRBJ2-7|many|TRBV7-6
TGTGCCAGCAGCTTAGCTGGGCGGGGCGGCCTTCTCGAGCAGTACTTC
CASSLAGRGGLLEQYF
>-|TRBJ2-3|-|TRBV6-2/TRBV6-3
TGTGCCAGCAGCCCCCGCCACCGGGGGACAGATACGCAGTATTTT
CASSPRHRGTDTQYF
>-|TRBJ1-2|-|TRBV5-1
TGCGCCAGCAGCTTGGGCTCCGGGTCGGGCTATGGCTACACCTTC
CASSLGSGSGYGYTF
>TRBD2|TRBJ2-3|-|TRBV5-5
TGTGCCAGCAGGTTAGCTAGCGGGGGAATCACAGATACGCAGTATTTT
CASRLASGGITDTQYF
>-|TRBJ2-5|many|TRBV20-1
TGCAGTGCTGTCCCTCCTCCCGCGAGGGAGACCCAGTACTTC
CSAVPPPARETQYF
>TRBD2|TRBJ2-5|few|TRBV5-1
TGCGCCAGCAGCCCCTCGGGACTAGAAGCCGAGACCCAGTACTTC
CASSPSGLEAETQYF
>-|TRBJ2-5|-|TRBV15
TGTGCCACCAGCAGAGATCCCCCTAGCGCATGGAATCAAGAGACCCAGTACTTC
CATSRDPPSAWNQETQYF
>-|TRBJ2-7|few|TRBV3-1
TGTGCCAGCAGCCAAGAAGTAGGACCGAACGAGCAGTACTTC
CASSQEVGPNEQYF
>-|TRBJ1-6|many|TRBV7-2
TGTGCCAGCAGCTTAGATGGCCTGAAGGCTTCACCCCTCCACTTT
CASSLDGLKASPLHF
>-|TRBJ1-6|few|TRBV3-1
TGTGCCAGCAGCTCCCTTGGGCGTAATTCACCCCTCCACTTT
CASSSLGRNSPLHF
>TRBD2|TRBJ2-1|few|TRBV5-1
TGCGCCAGCAGTTCACAGACTAGCGGGGGGGTCAATGAGCAGTTCTTC
CASSSQTSGGVNEQFF
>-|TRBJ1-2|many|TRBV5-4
TGTGCCAGCAGCTCGGGGACGGATCTTCCTGGCTACACCTTC
CASSSGTDLPGYTF
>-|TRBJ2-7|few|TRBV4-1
TGCGCCAGCAGCCAAGATGAGGGCCCTCCCGGGGCCGAGCAGTACTTC
CASSQDEGPPGAEQYF
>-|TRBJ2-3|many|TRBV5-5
TGTGCCAGCAGCTTGGCCGTAGATACGCAGTATTTT
CASSLAVDTQYF
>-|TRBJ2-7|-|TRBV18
TGTGCCAGCTCACTTTTTCGTTCTCGGGACAAGTGGACCTACGAGCAGTACTTC
CASSLFRSRDKWTYEQYF
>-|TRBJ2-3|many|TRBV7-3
TGTGCCAGCAGGAAAGGACTCAGCACAGATACGCAGTATTTT
CASRKGLSTDTQYF
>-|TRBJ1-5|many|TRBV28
TGTGCCAGCAGTTTACCCCGACCGACCAATCAGCCCCAGCATTTT
CASSLPRPTNQPQHF
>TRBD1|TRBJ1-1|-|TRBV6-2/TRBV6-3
TGTGCCAGCAGATATACACGGACAGGGTTGATGAACACTGAAGCTTTCTTT
CASRYTRTGLMNTEAFF
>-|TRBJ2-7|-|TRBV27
TGTGCCAGCAGCCTTATATCCGGATTCGCCTACGAGCAGTACTTC
CASSLISGFAYEQYF
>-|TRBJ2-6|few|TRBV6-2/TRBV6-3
TGTGCCAGCAAAGACTCTGGGGCCAACGTCCTGACTTTC
CASKDSGANVLTF
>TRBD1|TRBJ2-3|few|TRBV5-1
TGCGCCAGCAGCTTGAGAACAGGGGGTGGAGATACGCAGTATTTT
CASSLRTGGGDTQYF
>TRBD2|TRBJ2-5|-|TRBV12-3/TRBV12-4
TGTGCCAGCAGCCAGGGAACTAGCGGGGGGGCCGGTGAGACCCAGTACTTC
CASSQGTSGGAGETQYF
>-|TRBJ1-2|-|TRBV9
TGTGCCAGCAGCTCCGACAGTCTTTCCTACGGCTACACCTTC
CASSSDSLSYGYTF
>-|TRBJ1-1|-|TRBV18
TGTGCCAGCTCACCAGGGGGAGTCACATCGAACACTGAGGCTTTCTTT
CASSPGGVTSNTEAFF
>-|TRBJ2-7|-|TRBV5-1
TGCGCCAGCAGCCAAACCGGGACACTCTCCTACGAGCAGTACTTC
CASSQTGTLSYEQYF
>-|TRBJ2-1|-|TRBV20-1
TGCAGTGCTAGATCCCGAAGCCCCACCCTAGAGGTCTACAATGAGCAGTTCTTC
CSARSRSPTLEVYNEQFF